The next 18 T cell receptor beta chains were all read from a single sample in a study of Graves' ophthalmopathy and Graves' hyperthyroidism. Investigators amplified TCR beta CDR3 regions from RNA transcripts. First-round RT-PCR with HTBI primers preceded a second-round multiplex PCR. TCRdb processed the multiplex PCR reads anew with MiXCR; each CDR3 protein has one entry. The sample lists 200,000 to 250,000 distinct CDR3 sequences, roughly 21% occurring once. The sample taken for sequencing was peripheral blood. Every receptor here comes from a woman in her forties or fifties with Graves' ophthalmopathy.

Many counts were recorded for this clonotype. The chain combines TRBV20-1 with TRBJ1-1, with D tentatively TRBD1 (6 bases). This CDR3 comprises 14 residues. CDR1 and CDR2 from the germline V gene are DFQATT and SNEGSKA (reference sequence). Trimming left V 3 bases short and J 6 bases short, with 17 bases between. CDR3 sequence reads: CSASPYPGAPEAFF. The CDR3, as DNA: TGCAGTGCTAGCCCCTATCCAGGGGCTCCTGAAGCTTTCTTT.

In nucleotides, the CDR3 is TGTGCCAGCAGTGGGGGGTTCCATGGCTACACCTTC. Encoded protein: CASSGGFHGYTF. The chain has TRBV25-1 and TRBJ1-2; possibly TRBD1 for D (5 bases). Germline loops: CDR1 MGHDK, CDR2 SYGVNS. The CDR3 totals 12 residues. V lost 4 bases, J lost 6 bases, and 9 bases lay in between.

This clonotype was recorded many times. The chain has TRBV12-3 or TRBV12-4 and TRBJ2-7, with 9 bases aligning to TRBD1. V trimming: 6 bases; J trimming: 0 bases; junction bases outside the gene matches: 12. CDR3 size: 17 residues. The CDR3 spells CASRMGQGGTTSYEQYF. The CDR3 region has the DNA TGTGCCAGCAGAATGGGACAGGGAGGGACTACCTCCTACGAGCAGTACTTC.

This clonotype occurred many times. This rearrangement joins TRBV19 to TRBJ1-4, with TRBD1 matching 8 bases. The CDR3 length is 19 residues. CDR1 LNHDA and CDR2 SQIVND come from the germline V gene (reference sequence). Germline trimming cut 5 bases from V and 8 bases from J; bases unmatched to any gene: 22. The CDR3 loop is CASSGSPTGGSLSVEKLFF. CDR3 nucleotides: TGTGCCAGTAGTGGGTCCCCTACAGGGGGATCTTTAAGTGTGGAAAAACTGTTTTTT.

This clonotype was seen at least ten times. This chain connects TRBV6-4 to TRBJ1-5; 9 positions agree with TRBD1. Per germline, CDR1 MRHNA and CDR2 SNTAGT. The CDR3 length is 17 residues. J was trimmed by 2 bases and V by 7 bases; bases with no gene match: 12. The CDR3 is CASNQGQGWLGNQPQHF. The CDR3 DNA reads TGTGCCAGCAACCAGGGACAGGGATGGCTAGGCAATCAGCCCCAGCATTTT.

Concerning this clonotype: Sequence at one end of the junction differs from germline and may be a read error. V gene TRBV30 combines with J gene TRBJ1-2, with D maybe TRBD1 (5 bases). Germline lookup yields CDR1 GTSNPN and CDR2 SVGIG (reference sequence). This CDR3 spans 10 amino acids. The CDR3, as DNA: TGTGCCTGGCACCCACCCGACGGACACTTC. Translating gives CAWHPPDGHF.

The rearrangement uses TRBV6-1 and TRBJ2-5; 7 nucleotides align to TRBD2. Germline lookup yields CDR1 MNHNS and CDR2 SASEGT. This CDR3 has 14 residues. V shed 3 bases and J 2 bases; nucleotides not matched to a gene: 3. The CDR3 DNA follows: TGTGCCAGCAGTGAGGGGAGGGAACAAGAGACCCAGTACTTC. The encoded protein is CASSEGREQETQYF.

This clonotype was observed at least ten times. This rearrangement joins TRBV10-3 to TRBJ2-5; D is undetermined. Germline assignment: CDR1 ENHRY and CDR2 SYGVKD. This CDR3 spans 13 amino acids. V shed 5 bases and J shed 2 bases, with 9 bases lying between them. CDR3 in amino acids: CAISSQSQETQYF. The CDR3 coding sequence is TGTGCCATCAGTTCACAGAGTCAAGAGACCCAGTACTTC.

Ten or more counts support this clonotype. The chain recombines TRBV6-5 with TRBJ1-2; no clear D gene. The CDR3 spans 16 residues. Germline V lookup: CDR1 MNHEY, CDR2 SVGAGI. V lost 0 bases and J 4 bases, leaving 15 bases between the germline ends. The CDR3 nucleotides read TGTGCCAGCAGTTACTCTTCCAGGCCTAGGTCCTATGGCTACACCTTC. Protein sequence: CASSYSSRPRSYGYTF.

This clonotype came up many times. The J gene is TRBJ2-7, the V gene TRBV25-1; a weak D match, TRBD2 (6 bases). V lost 6 bases and J 2 bases, leaving 14 bases between the germline ends. In germline, CDR1 is MGHDK, CDR2 SYGVNS. The CDR3 totals 14 residues. Here the CDR3 reads CASRTPGATYEQYF. For the CDR3, the DNA is TGTGCCAGCAGAACCCCGGGAGCGACCTACGAGCAGTACTTC.

This clonotype was picked up many times. Mismatch with germline at one junction end may stem from a read error. The V and J genes are TRBV6-1 and TRBJ2-7; either TRBD1 or TRBD2 may fit D (6 bases each). The CDR3 extends over 15 amino acids. Germline CDR1 is MNHNS and CDR2 is SASEGT. The CDR3 DNA is TGTGCCAGCAGGGAAGGGGGGAGGTTCTCCTACGAGCAGTACTTC. Protein product: CASREGGRFSYEQYF.

The V and J genes are TRBV24-1 and TRBJ2-7; 11 bases agree with TRBD1. The V segment lost 11 bases and the J segment 5 bases; nucleotides outside the gene matches: 7. The CDR3 loop spans 13 amino acids. The germline CDR1 and CDR2 sequences are KGHDR and SFDVKD. CDR3 nucleotides: TGTGCCATCAAAAGGACAGGGGGCGACGAGCAGTACTTC. This encodes CAIKRTGGDEQYF.

This clonotype was recorded a few times. V and J are TRBV28 and TRBJ2-7, with 9 bases matching TRBD1. Germline V CDR1 and CDR2: MDHEN, SYDVKM. J was trimmed by 6 bases and V by 6 bases; bases with no gene match: 12. The CDR3 is 15 amino acids. CDR3 residues: CASSKHGTGRIEQYF. The CDR3 DNA reads TGTGCCAGCAGCAAGCACGGGACAGGGCGCATCGAGCAGTACTTC.

This clonotype came up many times. This chain connects TRBV30 to TRBJ2-5; the D gene could be TRBD1 or TRBD2 (5 bases each). Germline V CDR1 and CDR2: GTSNPN, SVGIG (reference sequence). The length of the CDR3 is 12 residues. V lost 3 bases and J 5 bases, leaving 10 bases between the germline ends. The CDR3, as DNA: TGTGCCTGGAGGGGGGTTCGTGAGACCCAGTACTTC. Translated, it gives CAWRGVRETQYF. Full variable domain (remainder filled in from reference TRBV30 and TRBJ2-5): SQTIHQWPATLVQPVGSPLSLECTVEGTSNPNLYWYRQAAGRGLQLLFYSVGIGQISSEVPQNLSASRPQDRQFILSSKKLLLSDSGFYLCAWRGVRETQYFGPGTRLLVL.

The rearrangement joins TRBV4-2 to TRBJ1-2, with D hard to call. Germline values: CDR1 LGHNA, CDR2 YNFKEQ. Trimming removed 0 bases from V and 1 base from J, with 3 bases in between. The CDR3 is 13 residues long. The CDR3 DNA is TGTGCCAGCAGCCAAGACGGTAACTATGGCTACACCTTC. Amino acids: CASSQDGNYGYTF.

The sample holds many counts of this clonotype. The chain recombines TRBV28 with TRBJ2-5; D is possibly TRBD1 (6 bases). V was clipped by 7 bases and J by 5 bases, with 8 bases between them. The CDR3 loop spans 11 amino acids. Germline V lookup: CDR1 MDHEN, CDR2 SYDVKM. The CDR3 nucleotides read TGTGCCAGCAACAGGGCCGAGACCCAGTACTTC. As protein: CASNRAETQYF. Variable domain in full (rest from reference TRBV28 and TRBJ2-5): DVKVTQSSRYLVKRTGEKVFLECVQDMDHENMFWYRQDPGLGLRLIYFSYDVKMKEKGDIPEGYSVSREKKERFSLILESASTNQTSMYLCASNRAETQYFGPGTRLLVL.

A remark on this clonotype: A read error is possible here, since a much larger clone lies one base away. The chain is built from TRBV5-1 and TRBJ2-2, with a possible D match to TRBD1 (5 bases). CDR1 is SGHRS, CDR2 YFSETQ, per germline. The CDR3 has 15 amino acids. The DNA for the CDR3 is TGCGTCAGCAGCTTGTCGAGGACATACACCGGGGAGCTGTTTTTT. Translation: CVSSLSRTYTGELFF.

This clonotype appeared many times. This CDR3 is CASSLIKETQYF. For the CDR3, the DNA is TGTGCCAGCAGCTTGATAAAAGAGACCCAGTACTTC. The chain combines TRBV7-2 with TRBJ2-5; D is unresolved. CDR3 size: 12 residues. V lost 3 bases and J 3 bases, leaving 5 bases between the germline ends. The germline gives CDR1 SGHTA, CDR2 FQGNSA.